The 25 T cell receptor beta chains given below trace back to one sample, sequenced in a study of cytomegalovirus exposure and HLA in healthy donors. The PCR ran on 60 Vbeta and 13 Jbeta primers. Clones were read by immunoSEQ multiplex PCR, and TCRdb kept only the in-frame ones, dropping some. The data contain 70,000 to 95,000 clones, around 80% of them seen just once; the ten biggest clones take up approximately 1.1%. Sample: PBMCs. These receptors originate from a male donor in good health and CMV-seronegative.

The V gene is TRBV7-3, the J gene TRBJ2-1, with 8 bases that match TRBD2. J was trimmed by 0 bases and V by 2 bases; bases with no gene match: 3. This CDR3 spans 16 amino acids. CDR1 SGHTA and CDR2 FQGTGA come from the germline V gene. CDR3 nucleotide sequence: TGTGCCAGCAGCTTATTGAGCGGGAGCTCCTACAATGAGCAGTTCTTC. It is translated as CASSLLSGSSYNEQFF.

The chain has TRBV19 and TRBJ2-7; the D gene is possibly TRBD1 (6 bases). Trimming cost V 5 bases and J 6 bases, with 14 bases left between them. The CDR3 spans 13 residues. Germline V gene sequence: CDR1 LNHDA, CDR2 SQIVND (reference sequence). CDR3 loop: CASSQNLDSEQYF. CDR3 nucleotide sequence: TGTGCCAGTAGTCAAAACTTGGACAGCGAGCAGTACTTC. The whole variable domain, filled in from reference TRBV19 and TRBJ2-7, reads DGGITQSPKYLFRKEGQNVTLSCEQNLNHDAMYWYRQDPGQGLRLIYYSQIVNDFQKGDIAEGYSVSREKKESFPLTVTSAQKNPTAFYLCASSQNLDSEQYFGPGTRLTVT.

The chain couples TRBV4-1 to TRBJ1-6; 8 bases are shared with TRBD1. J lost 0 bases, V lost 6 bases, and 7 bases had no gene match. Germline V gene sequence: CDR1 MGHRA, CDR2 YSYEKL. This CDR3 is 17 amino acids long. The CDR3 reads CASSSGQGLSYNSPLHF. The CDR3 coding sequence is TGCGCCAGCAGTTCAGGACAGGGACTCTCCTATAATTCACCCCTCCACTTT.

This clone appeared a few times. This rearrangement joins TRBV5-1 to TRBJ2-3, with 9 bases aligning to TRBD1. This CDR3 comprises 14 residues. V shed 0 bases and J 4 bases; nucleotides not matched to a gene: 0. The germline V gene encodes CDR1 SGHRS and CDR2 YFSETQ. The DNA of the CDR3 is TGCGCCAGCAGCTTGGGACAGGGGGCAGATACGCAGTATTTT. Residues: CASSLGQGADTQYF.

This rearrangement joins TRBV2 to TRBJ1-5; a weak D match, TRBD1 (5 bases). V was clipped by 5 bases and J by 5 bases, with 16 bases between them. Germline-derived CDR1 and CDR2 are SNHLY and FYNNEI. The CDR3 sequence is 15 residues long. CDR3 coding DNA: TGTGCCAGCAGTACCCTCCGGGGGGGTGATCAGCCCCAGCATTTT. Amino acids: CASSTLRGGDQPQHF.

The chain links TRBV5-6 to TRBJ2-5, with D tentatively TRBD1 (6 bases). V lost 3 bases and J 9 bases, leaving 21 bases between the germline ends. This CDR3 region has 15 residues. Germline CDR1 and CDR2: SGHDT and YYEEEE. The CDR3 sequence is CASSSYSQGPGSQYF. CDR3 in DNA: TGTGCCAGCAGCTCGTACTCGCAGGGGCCGGGGTCCCAGTACTTC.

V and J are TRBV19 and TRBJ1-5; the match to TRBD1 covers 11 bases. The CDR3 sequence is 14 residues long. Trimming removed 3 bases from V and 7 bases from J; junction bases left unmatched: 2. Germline V lookup: CDR1 LNHDA, CDR2 SQIVND (reference sequence). CDR3 sequence reads: CASSIRTGGQPQHF. CDR3 DNA: TGTGCCAGTAGTATTCGGACAGGGGGCCAGCCCCAGCATTTT. Full variable domain (outside the CDR3, taken from reference TRBV19 and TRBJ1-5): DGGITQSPKYLFRKEGQNVTLSCEQNLNHDAMYWYRQDPGQGLRLIYYSQIVNDFQKGDIAEGYSVSREKKESFPLTVTSAQKNPTAFYLCASSIRTGGQPQHFGDGTRLSIL.

This clone was observed once. This chain connects TRBV2 to TRBJ2-7; TRBD1 might be the D (6 bases). Germline assignment: CDR1 SNHLY and CDR2 FYNNEI. V was trimmed by 6 bases and J by 4 bases, leaving 10 bases between them. The CDR3 spans 12 residues. This CDR3 is CASRPQGYEQYF. CDR3 in DNA: TGTGCCAGCAGGCCACAGGGTTACGAGCAGTACTTC.

The J gene is TRBJ2-5, the V gene TRBV5-1, with D possibly TRBD2 on 7 matching bases. This CDR3 has 14 residues. In germline, CDR1 is SGHRS, CDR2 YFSETQ. V lost 5 bases, J lost 5 bases, and 16 bases lay in between. Written as DNA, the CDR3 is TGCGCCAGCAGTTCTAGGGGGGGTTTGGAGACCCAGTACTTC. Encoded protein: CASSSRGGLETQYF.

The chain couples TRBV9 to TRBJ1-2; D is unresolved. The V gene's germline CDR1 is SGDLS and CDR2 YYNGEE. Between the trimmed V and J ends, which lost 1 base and 8 bases, there was a span of 9 bases. This CDR3 comprises 12 residues. The CDR3 spells CASSVLSGGYTF. The CDR3 DNA reads TGTGCCAGCAGCGTACTATCGGGAGGCTACACCTTC.

The chain is built from TRBV4-2 and TRBJ1-4; no firm D call. This CDR3 has 14 amino acids. Germline V gives CDR1 LGHNA, CDR2 YNFKEQ. Between the trimmed V and J ends, which lost 4 bases and 8 bases, there was a span of 14 bases. The CDR3 reads CASSPRLLEEKLFF. The CDR3 DNA is TGTGCCAGCAGCCCTCGGTTACTCGAGGAAAAACTGTTTTTT.

V and J are TRBV7-9 and TRBJ2-5; TRBD2 matches at 10 bases. V lost 4 bases, J lost 2 bases, and 4 bases stayed unmatched. Germline lookup yields CDR1 SEHNR and CDR2 FQNEAQ (reference sequence). This CDR3 is built from 15 residues. The CDR3 DNA follows: TGTGCCAGCAGCTCATTAGCGGGGGGACAAGAGACCCAGTACTTC. It codes for CASSSLAGGQETQYF.

The chain combines TRBV5-6 with TRBJ1-6, with D possibly TRBD1 on 5 matching bases. Trimming shortened V by 4 bases and J by 8 bases, and 16 bases separated the two germline ends. The CDR3 sequence is 15 residues long. Germline V gives CDR1 SGHDT, CDR2 YYEEEE. This CDR3 reads CASSPLPGIDSPLHF. As DNA, the CDR3 is TGTGCCAGCAGCCCCCTTCCAGGGATCGATTCACCCCTCCACTTT.

The chain joins TRBV18 to TRBJ1-5; 11 nucleotides line up with TRBD1. The germline V gene has CDR1 KGHSH and CDR2 LQKENI. The ends lost 1 base at V and 5 bases at J; junction bases unmatched: 10. This CDR3 has 18 residues. CDR3 residues: CASSPRTGGKGTHQPQHF. As DNA, the CDR3 is TGTGCCAGCTCACCACGGACAGGGGGCAAAGGGACTCATCAGCCCCAGCATTTT.

This clone turned up a few times. The rearrangement uses TRBV7-9 and TRBJ2-1; D call uncertain. CDR1 is SEHNR, CDR2 FQNEAQ, per germline (reference sequence). The ends were cut back, 6 bases at V and 15 bases at J, with 18 bases in the middle. The CDR3 covers 12 residues. CDR3 loop: CASSSSGTIAFF. The CDR3 bases are TGTGCCAGCAGTTCATCCGGAACCATAGCGTTCTTC.

The V gene is TRBV4-1, the J gene TRBJ2-3; TRBD2 might be the D (5 bases). Per the germline V gene, CDR1 is MGHRA and CDR2 is YSYEKL. There are 17 residues in the CDR3. V lost 1 base to trimming and J lost 4 bases, with 18 bases between them. CDR3 DNA: TGCGCCAGCAGCCAAGTTTTGAAGCGGTTAGGCGCAGATACGCAGTATTTT. Its translation: CASSQVLKRLGADTQYF.

J is TRBJ2-1 and V is TRBV5-6; maybe TRBD1 (6 bases). The V end lost 2 bases, the J end lost 8 bases, and 8 bases lay between the germline ends. The CDR3 consists of 12 residues. Germline-derived CDR1 and CDR2 are SGHDT and YYEEEE. This chain's CDR3 is CASSLQGYEQFF. The CDR3 bases are TGTGCCAGCAGCTTACAGGGCTATGAGCAGTTCTTC.

The chain is built from TRBV10-3 and TRBJ2-1, with 7 positions matching TRBD1. The V segment lost 7 bases and the J segment 5 bases; nucleotides outside the gene matches: 2. The V gene's germline CDR1 is ENHRY and CDR2 SYGVKD. The CDR3 is 12 amino acids. The CDR3 nucleotides read TGTGCCATCAAGGGGGCTCACAATGAGCAGTTCTTC. Translation: CAIKGAHNEQFF.

The CDR3 nucleotides read TGCGCCAGCTCAGGGTACCGGGCCCGCAATGAGCAGTTCTTC. Protein: CASSGYRARNEQFF. The chain links TRBV5-1 to TRBJ2-1, with a possible D match to TRBD1 (5 bases). The CDR3 extends over 14 amino acids. Trimming shortened V by 7 bases and J by 6 bases, and 17 bases separated the two germline ends. In germline, CDR1 is SGHRS, CDR2 YFSETQ.

The chain carries TRBV6-1 and TRBJ1-1; D is uncertain. This CDR3 comprises 13 residues. V was pared by 5 bases and J by 4 bases, with 11 bases between. Germline values: CDR1 MNHNS, CDR2 SASEGT. CDR3 in amino acids: CASSMRASTEAFF. Here the CDR3 DNA reads TGTGCCAGCAGTATGAGGGCTTCCACTGAAGCTTTCTTT.

The chain uses TRBV16 and TRBJ1-6; a possible D gene is TRBD1 (6 bases). Germline V lookup: CDR1 KGHSY, CDR2 FQNENV. Trimming removed 2 bases from V and 9 bases from J, with 11 bases in between. This CDR3 spans 14 amino acids. CDR3 sequence reads: CASSQARGGSPLHF. CDR3 DNA: TGTGCCAGCAGCCAAGCCAGGGGCGGTTCACCCCTCCACTTT.

The V call is TRBV25-1, the J call TRBJ2-5, with TRBD1 matching 8 bases. J lost 4 bases, V lost 0 bases, and 4 bases had no gene match. CDR3 length: 15 residues. The germline CDR1 and CDR2 sequences are MGHDK and SYGVNS. The CDR3 nucleotides read TGTGCCAGCAGTGAATATGGGACAGGCGGAGAGACCCAGTACTTC. It translates to CASSEYGTGGETQYF.

This clone showed up just a few times. The chain uses TRBV6-1 and TRBJ1-2, with no clear D. CDR1 and CDR2 (germline): MNHNS, SASEGT. V shed 2 bases and J shed 2 bases, with 9 bases lying between them. This CDR3 comprises 14 residues. The CDR3 DNA is TGTGCCAGCAGTGAATTTACAGCAAACTATGGCTACACCTTC. Encoded protein: CASSEFTANYGYTF.

The V gene is TRBV6-6, the J gene TRBJ2-1, with D possibly being TRBD2 (6 bases). Germline-derived CDR1 and CDR2 are MNHNY and SVGAGI (reference sequence). The CDR3 runs 16 residues. Trimming pared 6 bases from V and 4 bases from J, leaving 19 bases between. CDR3 loop: CASSPHSSVTYNEQFF. CDR3 DNA sequence: TGTGCCAGCAGCCCTCACTCTAGCGTTACTTACAATGAGCAGTTCTTC.

Comment on this clone: The germline gene is not matched at one end of the junction; a read error may be the cause. The chain couples TRBV29-1 to TRBJ2-2; 10 bases line up with TRBD2. In germline, CDR1 is SQVTM, CDR2 ANQGSEA. CDR3 length: 15 residues. The CDR3 loop is CNVDSLAGVGGELFF. In DNA form, the CDR3 reads TGCAACGTTGATTCTCTAGCGGGAGTAGGTGGGGAGCTGTTTTTT.